This TCR beta chain appears in the sequencing data of a study of shared clonotypes between healthy human individuals. Study observations and caveats: Donor scarcity curtailed the genetic and exposure-history diversity represented herein.

Generated by immunoSEQ multiplex PCR, the TCRdb table keeps only in-frame clones and is missing some. This sample has 630,000 or so clones, with roughly 98% found just once. In the naive CD8 group, cells lacked CD45RO and were positively selected for CCR7, so terminally differentiated effector memory CD45RA+ cells were left out. CDR3 size: 15 residues. Per germline, CDR1 SEHNR and CDR2 FQNEAQ (reference sequence). V shed 4 bases and J shed 0 bases, with 12 bases lying between them. About this clone: Its specificity is not known.

The TCR comes from a man aged 25 to 40 in good health. The sample taken for sequencing was naive CD8+ T cells sorted from blood. V usage is TRBV7-9 and J usage is TRBJ1-2; D remains unclear. CDR3 protein: CASSWEVRANYGYTF. As DNA, the CDR3 is TGTGCCAGCAGCTGGGAGGTTCGGGCTAACTATGGCTACACCTTC.